This T cell receptor beta chain was captured by sequencing in a study of blood T cell repertoires in COVID-19. Study-wide context: The cDNA or gDNA used as material had been derived from T cells, B-cell-depleted T cells, or PBMCs.

Original data processing: Amplified reference gene primers provided the basis for estimating nucleated cell counts. Method: immunoSEQ multiplex PCR; TCRdb's copy keeps in-frame clones and lacks some. From that table come the V and J calls and clone size; the DNA was used to work out D and trimming. The data contain roughly 230,000 clones, 90% of them singletons. This CDR3 has 16 amino acids. Looked up from germline, CDR1 is SGHNT and CDR2 is YENEEA. J was trimmed by 9 bases and V by 1 base; bases with no gene match: 12. V and J are TRBV11-3 and TRBJ2-1; 7 positions agree with TRBD1. What was sequenced was peripheral blood. The clonotype originates from an older woman with COVID-19, enrolled during active disease. The CDR3 reads CASSLGRDRVKGEQFF. The CDR3 DNA reads as TGTGCCAGCAGCTTAGGTCGCGACAGGGTTAAAGGTGAGCAGTTCTTC.